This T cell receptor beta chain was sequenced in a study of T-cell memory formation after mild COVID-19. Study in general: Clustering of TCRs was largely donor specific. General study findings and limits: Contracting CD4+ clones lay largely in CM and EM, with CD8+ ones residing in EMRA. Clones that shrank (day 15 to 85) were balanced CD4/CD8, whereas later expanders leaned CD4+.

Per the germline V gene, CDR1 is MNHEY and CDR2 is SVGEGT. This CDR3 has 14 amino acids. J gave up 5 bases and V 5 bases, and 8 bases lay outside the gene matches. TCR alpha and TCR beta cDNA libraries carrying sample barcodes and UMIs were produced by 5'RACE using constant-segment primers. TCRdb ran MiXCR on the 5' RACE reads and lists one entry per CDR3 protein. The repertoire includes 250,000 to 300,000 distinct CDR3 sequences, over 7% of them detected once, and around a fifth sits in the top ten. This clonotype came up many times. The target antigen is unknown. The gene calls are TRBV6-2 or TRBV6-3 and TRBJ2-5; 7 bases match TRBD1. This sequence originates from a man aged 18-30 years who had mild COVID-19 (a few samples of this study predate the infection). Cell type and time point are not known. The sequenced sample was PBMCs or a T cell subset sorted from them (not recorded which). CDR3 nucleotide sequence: TGTGCCAGCAGTGACAGACAGGGTCGGGAGACCCAGTACTTC. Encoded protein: CASSDRQGRETQYF.